Listed below are T cell receptor beta chains from one sample, sequenced in a study of blood T cell repertoires in COVID-19. Here immunoSEQ multiplex PCR was the method, and the copy in TCRdb shows in-frame clones only, minus some. This sample has roughly 90,000 clones, with around 86% found just once. The sequenced sample was peripheral blood. The receptor source for this set is a woman aged 80 or over with active or convalescent COVID-19. Each CDR3 is given with its conserved first and last residue. Where a row states a size, it is once, few, many or the class of an expanded clone; other rows omit it.

clone_size	v_call	j_call	cdr3_aa
NA	TRBV9	TRBJ2-3	CASSQDTTPGTQYF
NA	TRBV6-5	TRBJ1-1	CASSYSAGRGNTEAFF
NA	TRBV5-1	TRBJ2-2	CASSNPGQAITGELFF
once	TRBV7-3	TRBJ2-2	CASSLGPHGELFF
NA	TRBV11-2	TRBJ2-1	CASSLFSEQFF
NA	TRBV24-1	TRBJ2-3	CATSESGGRTDTQYF
NA	TRBV2	TRBJ1-2	CASTRDSYGYTF
NA	TRBV7-8	TRBJ1-3	CASSLAWGQGVDTIYF
NA	TRBV4-2	TRBJ1-4	CASSQVADNTEKLFF
NA	TRBV29-1	TRBJ2-7	CSVGGQGGAEQYF
NA	TRBV2	TRBJ2-7	CASSAPDTSYEQYF
NA	TRBV10-1	TRBJ1-4	CASRQQPATNEKLFF
few	TRBV5-4	TRBJ1-2	CASSPTGGGGYTF
few	TRBV24-1	TRBJ2-3	CATSDSTLTQYF
NA	TRBV6-2/TRBV6-3	TRBJ2-7	CASSYLSGRASEQYF
NA	TRBV10-3	TRBJ2-1	CAISPSIYNEQFF
NA	TRBV30	TRBJ2-7	CAWTSGGDGQYF
NA	TRBV4-1	TRBJ1-5	CASSQQGQGSNQPQHF
NA	TRBV10-3	TRBJ2-2	CAISESTSATGELFF
NA	TRBV25-1	TRBJ1-3	CASSGTGVGNTIYF
NA	TRBV24-1	TRBJ2-6	CATGEDRISGANVLTF
NA	TRBV5-1	TRBJ1-2	CASSLGDRDEVYGYTF
NA	TRBV2	TRBJ1-3	CASSEAAGTGNTIYF
NA	TRBV6-2/TRBV6-3	TRBJ1-2	CASSPIPSNREAYGYTF
NA	TRBV5-1	TRBJ2-2	CASSLGLAGVAGELFF
NA	TRBV10-3	TRBJ1-5	CAISQTADNQPQHF
NA	TRBV13	TRBJ1-1	CASRYQGGTVTEAFF
once	TRBV5-1	TRBJ1-1	CASSQLPGQMNTEAFF
NA	TRBV7-2	TRBJ2-1	CASRPSTGGSINNEQFF
NA	TRBV11-1	TRBJ1-2	CASSPIGGANYGYTF
NA	TRBV19	TRBJ1-5	CASGTGGNQPQHF
NA	TRBV6-1	TRBJ2-1	CASSATSGGAGNEQFF
NA	TRBV5-8	TRBJ1-5	CASSLEGGSVYFKPQHF
NA	TRBV7-9	TRBJ1-3	CASRTNRDGIIGNTIYF
NA	TRBV27	TRBJ2-7	CASSPSRGLAGYEQYF
NA	TRBV28	TRBJ1-5	CASSSYGTGGVGSNQPQHF